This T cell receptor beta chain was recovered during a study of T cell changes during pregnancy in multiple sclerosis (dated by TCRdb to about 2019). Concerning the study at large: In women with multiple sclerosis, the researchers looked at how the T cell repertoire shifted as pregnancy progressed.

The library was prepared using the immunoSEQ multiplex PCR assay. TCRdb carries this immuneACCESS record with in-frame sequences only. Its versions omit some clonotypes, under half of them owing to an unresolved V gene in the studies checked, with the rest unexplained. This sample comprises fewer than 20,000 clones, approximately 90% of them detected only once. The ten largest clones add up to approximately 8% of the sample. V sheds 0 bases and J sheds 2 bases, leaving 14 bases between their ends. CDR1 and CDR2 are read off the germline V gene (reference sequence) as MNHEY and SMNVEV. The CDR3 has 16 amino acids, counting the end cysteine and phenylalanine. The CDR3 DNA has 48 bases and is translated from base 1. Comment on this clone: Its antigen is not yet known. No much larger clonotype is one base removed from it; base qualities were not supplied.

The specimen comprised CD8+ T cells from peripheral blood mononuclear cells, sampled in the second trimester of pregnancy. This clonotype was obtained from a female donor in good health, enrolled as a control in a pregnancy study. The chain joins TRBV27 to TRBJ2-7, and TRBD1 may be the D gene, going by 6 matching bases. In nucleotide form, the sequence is TGTGCCAGCAGTTTATCGGGGGCCGTAATAACCTACGAGCAGTACTTC. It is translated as CASSLSGAVITYEQYF.